This entry lists 27 T cell receptor beta chains sequenced from one sample in a study of cytotoxic CD8 clonotypes in ibrutinib-treated CLL. Repertoires were generated with immunoSEQ multiplex PCR, while TCRdb's copy carries only in-frame clones and drops some. This sample has 65,000 to 80,000 clones, with roughly 83% found just once. Sequences were derived from PBMCs, sampled after 24 months of ibrutinib treatment. The receptors originated from a human donor with chronic lymphocytic leukemia.

J is TRBJ2-1 and V is TRBV28; 14 nucleotides agree with TRBD2. V gave up 5 bases and J gave up 7 bases; unmatched junction bases: 4. The CDR3 has 15 residues. From germline, CDR1 is MDHEN and CDR2 SYDVKM. CDR3 DNA: TGTGCCAGCAGTCCGGGACTAGCGGGAGTAAATGAGCAGTTCTTC. Translating gives CASSPGLAGVNEQFF. Full variable domain (rest looked up from reference TRBV28 and TRBJ2-1): DVKVTQSSRYLVKRTGEKVFLECVQDMDHENMFWYRQDPGLGLRLIYFSYDVKMKEKGDIPEGYSVSREKKERFSLILESASTNQTSMYLCASSPGLAGVNEQFFGPGTRLTVL.

DNA of the CDR3: TGTGCCAGCAGCCCCCGGGGTAGCGGGAGTAATGAGCAGTTCTTC. Translation: CASSPRGSGSNEQFF. V and J are TRBV9 and TRBJ2-1; 9 bases are shared with TRBD2. The CDR3 extends over 15 amino acids. With V trimmed by 4 bases and J by 7 bases, 9 bases remained unmatched. The germline V gene encodes CDR1 SGDLS and CDR2 YYNGEE. The full variable domain, with the rest looked up from reference TRBV9 and TRBJ2-1, is DSGVTQTPKHLITATGQRVTLRCSPRSGDLSVYWYQQSLDQGLQFLIQYYNGEERAKGNILERFSAQQFPDLHSELNLSSLELGDSALYFCASSPRGSGSNEQFFGPGTRLTVL.

V and J are TRBV9 and TRBJ2-3; 9 positions agree with TRBD2. The CDR3 runs to 15 residues. The ends lost 4 bases at V and 0 bases at J; junction bases unmatched: 3. Per germline, CDR1 SGDLS and CDR2 YYNGEE. The CDR3 bases are TGTGCCAGCAGCAACAGCGGGAGGAGCACAGATACGCAGTATTTT. Translated, it gives CASSNSGRSTDTQYF.

The genes are TRBV27 and TRBJ2-6; 8 bases are a match to TRBD1. V trimming: 5 bases; J trimming: 0 bases; junction bases outside the gene matches: 3. CDR1 MNHEY and CDR2 SMNVEV come from the germline V gene (reference sequence). The CDR3 loop spans 16 amino acids. This chain's CDR3 is CASSRTGPSGANVLTF. The DNA for the CDR3 is TGTGCCAGCAGTCGGACAGGGCCCTCTGGGGCCAACGTCCTGACTTTC.

This clone was detected only once. The V gene is TRBV7-9, the J gene TRBJ2-2; D not resolved. The CDR3 is 15 amino acids. Germline assignment: CDR1 SEHNR and CDR2 FQNEAQ (reference sequence). V was pared by 6 bases and J by 0 bases, with 11 bases between. The CDR3 is CASSFRAPNTGELFF. Here the CDR3 DNA reads TGTGCCAGCAGTTTCCGGGCCCCGAACACCGGGGAGCTGTTTTTT. Variable domain in full (rest from reference TRBV7-9 and TRBJ2-2): DTGVSQNPRHKITKRGQNVTFRCDPISEHNRLYWYRQTLGQGPEFLTYFQNEAQLEKSRLLSDRFSAERPKGSFSTLEIQRTEQGDSAMYLCASSFRAPNTGELFFGEGSRLTVL.

The chain couples TRBV5-4 to TRBJ2-2; tentative D call: TRBD2 (6 bases). The V and J ends lost 4 bases and 3 bases respectively, with 13 bases between them. CDR1 and CDR2 (germline): SGHNT, YYREEE (reference sequence). The CDR3 consists of 15 residues. The CDR3 bases are TGTGCCAGCAGCAGAGGACTATCTGACACCGGGGAGCTGTTTTTT. This codes for CASSRGLSDTGELFF.

This chain uses TRBV4-3 with TRBJ2-7, with D perhaps matching TRBD1 (6 bases). V gave up 0 bases and J gave up 2 bases, with 26 bases separating them. The CDR3 spans 20 residues. The V gene's germline CDR1 is LGHNA and CDR2 YSLEER. CDR3 loop: CASSQDLSLFRTGLPYEQYF. For the CDR3, the DNA is TGCGCCAGCAGCCAAGATCTTTCCTTATTTCGAACAGGGCTCCCCTACGAGCAGTACTTC.

The chain joins TRBV5-1 to TRBJ2-7, with 8 bases matching TRBD1. V lost 4 bases, J lost 3 bases, and 6 bases stayed unmatched. Per germline, CDR1 SGHRS and CDR2 YFSETQ. The CDR3 loop spans 14 amino acids. CDR3 in DNA: TGCGCCAGCAGCCCGAGGACAGGGAACTACGAGCAGTACTTC. Protein: CASSPRTGNYEQYF.

The CDR3 sequence is CASSLERGAGQPQHF. The CDR3 DNA follows: TGTGCCAGCAGCTTAGAGAGAGGGGCGGGCCAGCCCCAGCATTTT. The J gene is TRBJ1-5, the V gene TRBV7-2; D is possibly TRBD1 (5 bases). Germline CDR1 reads SGHTA; CDR2 reads FQGNSA. The CDR3 totals 15 residues. V was cut by 1 base and J by 7 bases, with 14 bases left in between.

The chain has TRBV5-1 and TRBJ2-2; 7 bases fit TRBD1. The J segment lost 2 bases and the V segment lost 4 bases, leaving 8 bases of the junction unmatched. The CDR3 spans 16 residues. Germline CDR1 reads SGHRS; CDR2 reads YFSETQ. The CDR3 sequence: CASSPGQTFNTGELFF. The CDR3 region has the DNA TGCGCCAGCAGCCCGGGACAGACTTTCAACACCGGGGAGCTGTTTTTT.

In the case of this clone: The junction departs from the called germline gene at one end, perhaps through a read error. The V and J genes are TRBV9 and TRBJ2-1, with D hard to call. This CDR3 comprises 13 residues. Looked up from germline, CDR1 is SGDLS and CDR2 is YYNGEE. CDR3 sequence reads: CASSVGSFNEQFF. The CDR3 nucleotides read TGTGCCAGCAGCGTAGGTTCCTTCAATGAGCAGTTCTTC.

J is TRBJ1-2 and V is TRBV30; D unclear. The CDR3 is 13 residues long. Between the trimmed V and J ends, which lost 0 bases and 7 bases, there was a span of 12 bases. Germline V lookup: CDR1 GTSNPN, CDR2 SVGIG (reference sequence). The CDR3 nucleotides read TGTGCCTGGAGTGTAACTCCCGAGGGTGGCTACACCTTC. Its translation: CAWSVTPEGGYTF.

The genes are TRBV9 and TRBJ2-7; 11 bases agree with TRBD1. This CDR3 is 16 amino acids long. Losses at the gene ends were 3 bases for V and 0 bases for J; bases not matched to a gene: 5. Per germline, CDR1 SGDLS and CDR2 YYNGEE. CDR3: CASSEGDRGYSYEQYF. The CDR3, as DNA: TGTGCCAGCAGCGAGGGGGACAGGGGGTACTCCTACGAGCAGTACTTC.

Written as DNA, the CDR3 is TGTGCAAGTCGCTCCAGGACTAGCGGTCCCCAAGAGACCCAGTACTTC. Residues: CASRSRTSGPQETQYF. The V call is TRBV12-2, the J call TRBJ2-5; the D call of TRBD2 is as the table states it, not checked on the DNA. TRBV12-2 has pseudogene status. The CDR3 extends over 16 amino acids.

This clone was picked up a small number of times. This rearrangement joins TRBV5-5 to TRBJ2-7; TRBD2 agrees at 8 bases. Germline lookup yields CDR1 SGHKS and CDR2 YYEKEE (reference sequence). The CDR3 extends over 15 amino acids. V lost 4 bases, J lost 0 bases, and 6 bases stayed unmatched. CDR3 nucleotides: TGTGCCAGCAGCGTCCTAGCGGGTAGCTCCTACGAGCAGTACTTC. The encoded protein is CASSVLAGSSYEQYF.

The V and J genes are TRBV6-5 and TRBJ2-1; the match to TRBD2 covers 11 bases. Looked up from germline, CDR1 is MNHEY and CDR2 is SVGAGI. V gave up 5 bases and J gave up 12 bases; unmatched junction bases: 9. The CDR3 runs to 14 residues. Here the CDR3 reads CASSNSGRAKAQFF. As DNA, the CDR3 is TGTGCCAGCAGTAATAGCGGGAGGGCCAAGGCGCAGTTCTTC.

The genes are TRBV18 and TRBJ2-1; 7 bases are a match to TRBD2. Germline V gene lookup returns CDR1 KGHSH and CDR2 LQKENI. V was clipped by 2 bases and J by 4 bases; unmatched bases: 11. This CDR3 spans 17 amino acids. The CDR3 loop is CASSPTPAGVTYNEQFF. The CDR3 bases are TGTGCCAGCTCACCAACTCCTGCGGGAGTAACTTACAATGAGCAGTTCTTC.

This clone was found once. The chain links TRBV9 to TRBJ2-5; a possible D gene is TRBD2 (6 bases). The CDR3 is 14 residues long. V lost 0 bases and J 4 bases, leaving 10 bases between the germline ends. Germline-derived CDR1 and CDR2 are SGDLS and YYNGEE. CDR3 in amino acids: CASSVGAGRETQYF. The DNA for the CDR3 is TGTGCCAGCAGCGTAGGGGCGGGGCGAGAGACCCAGTACTTC.

V gene TRBV4-2 combines with J gene TRBJ2-2; 7 nucleotides align to TRBD2. The germline CDR1 and CDR2 sequences are LGHNA and YNFKEQ. The J segment lost 6 bases and the V segment lost 0 bases, leaving 10 bases of the junction unmatched. The CDR3 sequence is 17 residues long. CDR3 DNA: TGTGCCAGCAGCCAAGAGGTCGCGGGAGCGTCGGCCGGGGAGCTGTTTTTT. It encodes CASSQEVAGASAGELFF.

V gene TRBV5-4 combines with J gene TRBJ2-2; tentative D call: TRBD2 (6 bases). The CDR3 contains 14 residues. V was trimmed by 1 base and J by 4 bases, leaving 8 bases between them. Germline V gene data show CDR1 as SGHNT and CDR2 as YYREEE (reference sequence). In DNA, the CDR3 is TGTGCCAGCAGCTTGTACGGGGGCACCGGGGAGCTGTTTTTT. Translated: CASSLYGGTGELFF.

The chain carries TRBV2 and TRBJ1-4, with 10 bases aligning to TRBD1. CDR3 length equals 16 residues. The germline gives CDR1 SNHLY, CDR2 FYNNEI. The trim removed 6 bases at V and 2 bases at J, leaving 6 bases unmatched. As DNA, the CDR3 is TGTGCCAGCAGATCGGACAGGGGGTTCACTAATGAAAAACTGTTTTTT. It is translated as CASRSDRGFTNEKLFF.

This clone was picked up a small number of times. The chain joins TRBV5-4 to TRBJ2-5; unclear D gene. CDR1 and CDR2 (germline): SGHNT, YYREEE (reference sequence). V was clipped by 4 bases and J by 8 bases, with 15 bases between them. The CDR3 extends over 13 amino acids. CDR3 in amino acids: CASSEARMETQYF. In DNA, the CDR3 is TGTGCCAGCAGCGAGGCGAGGATGGAAACCCAGTACTTC.

This sequence joins TRBV18 and TRBJ1-4; D remains unclear. The germline V and J ends were trimmed by 4 bases and 7 bases, with 19 bases remaining between them. Looked up from germline, CDR1 is KGHSH and CDR2 is LQKENI. The CDR3 has 16 residues. The CDR3 loop is CASSRNSVSGGEKLFF. The CDR3 nucleotides are TGTGCCAGCTCACGCAACTCGGTCTCGGGCGGTGAAAAACTGTTTTTT.

The V and J genes are TRBV5-4 and TRBJ2-5; weak D call: TRBD2 (6 bases). Deletions cut 2 bases from V and 1 base from J, with 9 bases between. The CDR3 extends over 14 amino acids. Germline assignment: CDR1 SGHNT and CDR2 YYREEE (reference sequence). CDR3 coding DNA: TGTGCCAGCAGCTTCGAGGGAGGCCAAGAGACCCAGTACTTC. As protein: CASSFEGGQETQYF.

The J gene is TRBJ2-1, the V gene TRBV7-3, with 10 bases matching TRBD2. The ends lost 5 bases at V and 7 bases at J; junction bases unmatched: 8. The length of the CDR3 is 15 residues. Per germline, CDR1 SGHTA and CDR2 FQGTGA. This chain's CDR3 is CASSDGTSARNEQFF. In DNA form, the CDR3 reads TGTGCCAGCAGCGACGGGACTAGCGCTAGGAATGAGCAGTTCTTC.

J is TRBJ2-5 and V is TRBV2; 7 nucleotides agree with TRBD1. The CDR3 consists of 14 residues. Germline CDR1 reads SNHLY; CDR2 reads FYNNEI. V shed 8 bases and J 1 base; nucleotides not matched to a gene: 7. CDR3 protein: CASDLGQVQETQYF. CDR3 coding DNA: TGTGCCAGCGACTTAGGACAGGTCCAAGAGACCCAGTACTTC. The complete variable domain, with remaining parts taken from reference TRBV2 and TRBJ2-5, reads EPEVTQTPSHQVTQMGQEVILRCVPISNHLYFYWYRQILGQKVEFLVSFYNNEISEKSEIFDDQFSVERPDGSNFTLKIRSTKLEDSAMYFCASDLGQVQETQYFGPGTRLLVL.

The chain recombines TRBV5-1 with TRBJ2-1, with 11 bases fitting TRBD2. CDR1 and CDR2 (germline): SGHRS, YFSETQ. The CDR3 covers 14 residues. V gave up 3 bases and J gave up 6 bases; unmatched junction bases: 2. CDR3 protein: CASSSGTSGNEQFF. DNA for the CDR3: TGCGCCAGCAGCTCCGGGACTAGCGGCAATGAGCAGTTCTTC.